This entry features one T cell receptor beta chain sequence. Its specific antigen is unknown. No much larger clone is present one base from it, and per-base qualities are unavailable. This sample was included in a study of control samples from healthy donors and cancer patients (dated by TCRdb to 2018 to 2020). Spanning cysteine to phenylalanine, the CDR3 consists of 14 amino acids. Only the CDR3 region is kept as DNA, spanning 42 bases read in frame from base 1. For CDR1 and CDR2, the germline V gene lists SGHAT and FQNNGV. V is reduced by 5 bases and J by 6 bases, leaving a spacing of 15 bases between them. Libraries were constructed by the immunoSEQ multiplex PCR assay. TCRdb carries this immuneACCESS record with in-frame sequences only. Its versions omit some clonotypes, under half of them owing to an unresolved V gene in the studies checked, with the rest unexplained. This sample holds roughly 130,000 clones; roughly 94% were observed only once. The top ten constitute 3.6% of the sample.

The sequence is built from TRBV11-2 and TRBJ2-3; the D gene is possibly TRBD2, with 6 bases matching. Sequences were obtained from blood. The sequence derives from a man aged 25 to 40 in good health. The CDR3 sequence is CASSQTSLADTQYF. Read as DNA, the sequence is TGTGCCAGCAGCCAGACTAGTTTGGCGGATACGCAGTATTTT. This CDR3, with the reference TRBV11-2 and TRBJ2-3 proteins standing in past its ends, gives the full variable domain EAGVAQSPRYKIIEKRQSVAFWCNPISGHATLYWYQQILGQGPKLLIQFQNNGVVDDSQLPKDRFSAERLKGVDSTLKIQPAKLEDSAVYLCASSQTSLADTQYFGPGTRLTVL.